This TCR beta chain was sequenced in a study of blood T cell repertoires in COVID-19. Generated by immunoSEQ multiplex PCR, the TCRdb table keeps only in-frame clones and is missing some. The table shows about 70,000 clones, with 75% to 85% occurring only once. The germline gives CDR1 SGHKS, CDR2 YYEKEE (reference sequence). This CDR3 spans 15 amino acids. Losses at the gene ends were 2 bases for V and 9 bases for J; bases not matched to a gene: 6. Sequenced input: peripheral blood. This TCR was sampled from a man in his 70s who had recovered from COVID-19. The chain carries TRBV5-5 and TRBJ1-6; 9 bases line up with TRBD1. This chain's CDR3 is CASSFEDRGSSPLHF. DNA of the CDR3: TGTGCCAGCAGCTTCGAGGACAGGGGCAGTTCACCCCTCCACTTT.